Below are 32 T cell receptor beta chains sequenced from a single sample in a study of T cell responses to AZD1222 COVID-19 vaccine. Assay: immunoSEQ multiplex PCR; the TCRdb copy retains only in-frame clones and omits some. The sample includes approximately 170,000 clones, roughly nine tenths of them seen just once. The source was peripheral blood, collected on day 0 of AZD1222 vaccination. The receptors originated from an adult in good health.

V and J are TRBV2 and TRBJ1-5; 8 positions match TRBD1. Germline lookup yields CDR1 SNHLY and CDR2 FYNNEI. V lost 6 bases and J lost 0; bases outside the gene matches: 4. The CDR3 length is 15 residues. CDR3 DNA sequence: TGTGCCAGCAGACTCGGGACAGGTAGCAATCAGCCCCAGCATTTT. As protein: CASRLGTGSNQPQHF.

The V call is TRBV5-4, the J call TRBJ1-2; no firm D call. The CDR3 covers 14 residues. The V gene lost 0 bases and the J gene lost 8 bases, with 14 bases spanning the gap. CDR1 is SGHNT and CDR2 is YYREEE in the germline V gene (reference sequence). The CDR3 nucleotides read TGTGCCAGCAGCTTGGTGCAGAACGAAGGAGGCTACACCTTC. Protein: CASSLVQNEGGYTF.

This sequence joins TRBV13 and TRBJ1-1; perhaps TRBD1 as D (5 bases). Trimming left V 5 bases short and J 1 base short, with 20 bases between. Germline V CDR1 and CDR2: PRHDT, FYEKMQ (reference sequence). This CDR3 has 17 residues. CDR3 nucleotide sequence: TGTGCCAGCAGCCCATCCCGGAAGGGGTATCGGAACACTGAAGCTTTCTTT. Encoded protein: CASSPSRKGYRNTEAFF. Filled out from reference TRBV13 and TRBJ1-1, the complete variable domain reads AAGVIQSPRHLIKEKRETATLKCYPIPRHDTVYWYQQGPGQDPQFLISFYEKMQSDKGSIPDRFSAQQFSDYHSELNMSSLELGDSALYFCASSPSRKGYRNTEAFFGQGTRLTVV.

This clone has just one count. V gene TRBV9 combines with J gene TRBJ2-5; D gene ambiguous. V lost 3 bases and J lost 2, with 8 bases in between. Germline V gene data show CDR1 as SGDLS and CDR2 as YYNGEE. The CDR3 is 13 residues long. CDR3 amino acids: CASSGLGQETQYF. The CDR3 DNA is TGTGCCAGCAGCGGTTTAGGACAAGAGACCCAGTACTTC.

The chain combines TRBV7-9 with TRBJ1-5; D is uncertain. The CDR3 is made up of 15 amino acids. Germline CDR1 and CDR2: SEHNR and FQNEAQ (reference sequence). V lost 3 bases to trimming and J lost 2 bases, with 11 bases between them. In DNA, the CDR3 is TGTGCCAGCAGCTTTGATCGGGGAGGCAATCAGCCCCAGCATTTT. Amino acid sequence: CASSFDRGGNQPQHF.

V is TRBV7-2 and J is TRBJ2-4, with 13 bases fitting TRBD2. Germline V lookup: CDR1 SGHTA, CDR2 FQGNSA. CDR3 length: 19 residues. V gave up 1 base and J gave up 0 bases; unmatched junction bases: 6. This CDR3 reads CASSLELAGGTLAKNIQYF. CDR3 sequence (DNA): TGTGCCAGCAGCTTAGAACTAGCGGGGGGGACACTAGCCAAAAACATTCAGTACTTC.

The chain recombines TRBV27 with TRBJ1-3; the D is unclear. The V and J ends lost 5 bases and 1 base respectively, with 18 bases between them. This CDR3 region has 17 residues. The V gene's germline CDR1 is MNHEY and CDR2 SMNVEV (reference sequence). CDR3 region: CASSPMEGKRSGNTIYF. DNA for the CDR3: TGTGCCAGCAGTCCAATGGAAGGGAAGAGATCTGGAAACACCATATATTTT.

This rearrangement joins TRBV28 to TRBJ2-2, with 7 bases identical to TRBD1. Germline trimming cut 7 bases from V and 8 bases from J; bases unmatched to any gene: 13. CDR3 length: 15 amino acids. Germline V gene sequence: CDR1 MDHEN, CDR2 SYDVKM. The CDR3 loop reads CASNPLRQGWGELFF. The CDR3 DNA sequence: TGTGCCAGCAACCCTCTGAGACAGGGATGGGGGGAGCTGTTTTTT.

This clone has more than one count but fewer than ten. The genes are TRBV7-2 and TRBJ2-7; 9 bases align to TRBD1. V lost 5 bases and J lost 4; bases outside the gene matches: 9. The CDR3 length is 15 residues. CDR1 is SGHTA, CDR2 FQGNSA, per germline. In DNA form, the CDR3 reads TGTGCCAGCAGCGTCACCGGGACAGGGCGGTACGAGCAGTACTTC. This gives the protein CASSVTGTGRYEQYF.

The CDR3 sequence is CASKQGTGGFHEQYF. CDR3 nucleotide sequence: TGTGCCAGCAAACAGGGGACAGGGGGCTTCCACGAGCAGTACTTC. The chain links TRBV7-8 to TRBJ2-7; 12 nucleotides line up with TRBD1. Germline V gives CDR1 SGHVS, CDR2 FQNEAQ. V lost 7 bases, J lost 5 bases, and 9 bases stayed unmatched. The CDR3 sequence is 15 residues long.

DNA of the CDR3: TGTGCCAGCTCACCTCAGACAGGAAATAGCAATCAGCCCCAGCATTTT. Translated, it gives CASSPQTGNSNQPQHF. The rearrangement links TRBV18 to TRBJ1-5, with D perhaps matching TRBD1 (6 bases). Trimming cost V 3 bases and J 0 bases, with 12 bases left between them. Per the germline V gene, CDR1 is KGHSH and CDR2 is LQKENI. The CDR3 extends over 16 amino acids.

This clone is termed medium-sized. The chain has TRBV4-1 and TRBJ1-1, with no clear D. This CDR3 has 14 amino acids. V lost 2 bases and J lost 1, with 8 bases in between. Germline-derived CDR1 and CDR2 are MGHRA and YSYEKL. Here the CDR3 reads CASSQYIRNTEAFF. DNA for the CDR3: TGCGCCAGCAGCCAATATATCAGGAACACTGAAGCTTTCTTT.

This rearrangement joins TRBV9 to TRBJ1-6, with a tentative D call TRBD1 (5 bases). With 3 bases removed from V and 9 bases from J, the gap between germline ends came to 13 bases. The CDR3 spans 14 residues. From germline, CDR1 is SGDLS and CDR2 YYNGEE. In DNA, the CDR3 is TGTGCCAGCAGCGCGAGGGGATTTGGTTCACCCCTCCACTTT. Residues: CASSARGFGSPLHF.

The chain joins TRBV9 to TRBJ2-2; either TRBD1 or TRBD2 may fit D (5 bases each). The CDR3 is 15 residues long. Germline assignment: CDR1 SGDLS and CDR2 YYNGEE. V shed 0 bases and J shed 4 bases, with 10 bases lying between them. DNA of the CDR3: TGTGCCAGCAGCGTAGGAGGGGTCTCCACCGGGGAGCTGTTTTTT. It translates to CASSVGGVSTGELFF.

This chain uses TRBV19 with TRBJ2-2, with 8 bases aligning to TRBD2. V dropped 3 bases and J dropped 4; count of bases not matched to a gene: 4. The CDR3 runs 15 residues. From germline, CDR1 is LNHDA and CDR2 SQIVND (reference sequence). CDR3 DNA sequence: TGTGCCAGTAGTATGGCGGGGGGCGGCACCGGGGAGCTGTTTTTT. This codes for CASSMAGGGTGELFF.

The chain couples TRBV30 to TRBJ1-1; the match to TRBD1 covers 7 bases. The CDR3 consists of 13 residues. Germline V lookup: CDR1 GTSNPN, CDR2 SVGIG (reference sequence). Trimming cost V 5 bases and J 11 bases; bases outside gene matches: 14. The CDR3 DNA follows: TGTGCCTGGGGGGGAGGTCTTTACAGGGGTGCTTTCTTT. Translation: CAWGGGLYRGAFF.

The chain couples TRBV6-5 to TRBJ1-1; D unclear. The CDR3 loop spans 14 amino acids. Germline assignment: CDR1 MNHEY and CDR2 SVGAGI. Deletions cut 0 bases from V and 8 bases from J, with 13 bases between. The CDR3 protein is CASSYSISWNEAFF. CDR3 DNA: TGTGCCAGCAGTTACTCGATCAGCTGGAACGAAGCTTTCTTT.

The J gene is TRBJ1-1, the V gene TRBV6-5; D possibly corresponds to TRBD1 (6 bases). Trimming removed 0 bases at V and 0 bases at J, with 8 bases between. The CDR3 runs to 15 residues. Germline V gives CDR1 MNHEY, CDR2 SVGAGI. DNA of the CDR3: TGTGCCAGCAGTTACTCACAGGGTATGAACACTGAAGCTTTCTTT. It specifies CASSYSQGMNTEAFF.

This chain links TRBV28 with TRBJ1-3; D gene ambiguous. Germline lookup yields CDR1 MDHEN and CDR2 SYDVKM. Trimming cost V 7 bases and J 4 bases, with 17 bases left between them. This CDR3 has 15 amino acids. DNA of the CDR3: TGTGCCAGCACTACCGGGCCCTCGTGGGGAAACACCATATATTTT. Translated: CASTTGPSWGNTIYF.

This clone has a single count. The chain couples TRBV3-1 (or the pseudogene TRBV3-2) to TRBJ2-1; 9 positions agree with TRBD2. V shed 6 bases and J 7 bases; nucleotides not matched to a gene: 10. Germline values: CDR1 LGHDT, CDR2 YNNKEL (reference sequence). The CDR3 consists of 15 residues. CDR3 in amino acids: CASSPQRGGGNEQFF. The DNA of the CDR3 is TGTGCCAGCAGTCCCCAGCGCGGGGGGGGGAATGAGCAGTTCTTC.

This rearrangement joins TRBV7-2 to TRBJ2-1, with D possibly TRBD2 on 5 matching bases. Germline CDR1 SGHTA, CDR2 FQGNSA. The CDR3 spans 12 residues. The V end was cut by 0 bases, the J end by 9 bases, with 6 bases between. CDR3: CASSLAAGEQFF. In DNA form, the CDR3 reads TGTGCCAGCAGCTTAGCTGCGGGTGAGCAGTTCTTC.

This chain connects TRBV18 to TRBJ1-1; the D is unclear. The CDR3 has 14 residues. Germline lookup yields CDR1 KGHSH and CDR2 LQKENI. V lost 2 bases and J 3 bases, leaving 10 bases between the germline ends. The CDR3 sequence is CASSPVAWDTEAFF. In DNA, the CDR3 is TGTGCCAGCTCACCAGTGGCTTGGGACACTGAAGCTTTCTTT.

The V gene is TRBV9, the J gene TRBJ1-4, with unresolved D. The V end lost 3 bases, the J end lost 6 bases, and 21 bases lay between the germline ends. CDR3 length: 17 amino acids. Germline V lookup: CDR1 SGDLS, CDR2 YYNGEE. DNA for the CDR3: TGTGCCAGCAGCGGTCCGTTCCCGGAGGTACGGGATGAAAAACTGTTTTTT. Translation gives CASSGPFPEVRDEKLFF.

In this sample, this clone turned up a few times. This chain links TRBV25-1 with TRBJ1-2, with TRBD1 as a possible D gene (5 bases). Germline loops: CDR1 MGHDK, CDR2 SYGVNS. This CDR3 is 16 amino acids long. Trimming removed 3 bases at V and 4 bases at J, with 18 bases between. The CDR3 sequence is CASSEGYPKGAYGYTF. The CDR3 DNA reads TGTGCCAGCAGTGAGGGTTATCCAAAAGGGGCCTATGGCTACACCTTC.

The chain recombines TRBV4-3 with TRBJ1-6; 11 bases are shared with TRBD1. Germline CDR1 LGHNA, CDR2 YSLEER. The trim removed 0 bases at V and 7 bases at J, leaving 17 bases unmatched. The CDR3 totals 21 residues. CDR3 coding DNA: TGCGCCAGCAGCCAAGATTTCGAAGAGAGAACCGGGACAGGGGGAAATTCACCCCTCCACTTT. Its protein product is CASSQDFEERTGTGGNSPLHF.

The chain employs TRBV6-5 and TRBJ2-3; 10 nucleotides match TRBD1. CDR3 length equals 15 residues. With V trimmed by 6 bases and J by 6 bases, 9 bases remained unmatched. Germline V gene sequence: CDR1 MNHEY, CDR2 SVGAGI. The DNA of the CDR3 is TGTGCCAGCAGCGACGGGACAGGGGTATACGATACGCAGTATTTT. Amino acids: CASSDGTGVYDTQYF.

This rearrangement joins TRBV3-1 (or the pseudogene TRBV3-2) to TRBJ1-1; D perhaps matches TRBD1 (5 bases). This CDR3 comprises 12 residues. CDR1 LGHDT and CDR2 YNNKEL come from the germline V gene (reference sequence). V gave up 4 bases and J gave up 8 bases, with 11 bases separating them. CDR3 in amino acids: CASSLDRKEAFF. Here the CDR3 DNA reads TGTGCCAGCAGCCTAGACAGAAAAGAAGCTTTCTTT.

The chain uses TRBV20-1 and TRBJ2-3, with TRBD2 matching 8 bases. The ends lost 3 bases at V and 0 bases at J; junction bases unmatched: 5. Per germline, CDR1 DFQATT and CDR2 SNEGSKA (reference sequence). This CDR3 spans 15 amino acids. The CDR3 nucleotides are TGCAGTGCTAGTCGGGGGGGGCAAAGCACAGATACGCAGTATTTT. It codes for CSASRGGQSTDTQYF.

Worth noting for this clone: One end of the junction does not line up with germline, which may come from a read error. The J gene is TRBJ2-5, the V gene TRBV19; tentatively, D is TRBD2 (5 bases). The germline V gene has CDR1 LNHDA and CDR2 SQIVND (reference sequence). The length of the CDR3 is 17 residues. This chain's CDR3 is CASSIPYERSGQEAQYF. The CDR3 region has the DNA TGTGCCAGTAGTATACCTTACGAAAGAAGCGGCCAAGAGGCCCAGTACTTC.

The J gene is TRBJ1-2, the V gene TRBV19, with D possibly matching TRBD1 (6 bases). This CDR3 comprises 12 residues. Germline lookup yields CDR1 LNHDA and CDR2 SQIVND (reference sequence). Trimming pared 6 bases from V and 2 bases from J, leaving 7 bases between. The CDR3 loop is CASRGGNYGYTF. CDR3 nucleotides: TGTGCCAGTAGAGGGGGGAACTATGGCTACACCTTC.

The chain couples TRBV18 to TRBJ2-7; 7 bases map to TRBD1. J lost 4 bases, V lost 1 base, and 4 bases had no gene match. Germline lookup yields CDR1 KGHSH and CDR2 LQKENI. CDR3 length: 14 residues. The CDR3 DNA reads as TGTGCCAGCTCACCACGACAGGGTATATACGAGCAGTACTTC. It translates to CASSPRQGIYEQYF.

The chain links TRBV4-2 to TRBJ1-1; D is unresolved. V was cut by 4 bases and J by 5 bases, with 14 bases left in between. In germline, CDR1 is LGHNA, CDR2 YNFKEQ. The CDR3 length is 14 residues. The CDR3 loop reads CASSPREGGTEAFF. The CDR3 DNA sequence: TGTGCCAGCAGCCCACGGGAGGGAGGAACTGAAGCTTTCTTT.